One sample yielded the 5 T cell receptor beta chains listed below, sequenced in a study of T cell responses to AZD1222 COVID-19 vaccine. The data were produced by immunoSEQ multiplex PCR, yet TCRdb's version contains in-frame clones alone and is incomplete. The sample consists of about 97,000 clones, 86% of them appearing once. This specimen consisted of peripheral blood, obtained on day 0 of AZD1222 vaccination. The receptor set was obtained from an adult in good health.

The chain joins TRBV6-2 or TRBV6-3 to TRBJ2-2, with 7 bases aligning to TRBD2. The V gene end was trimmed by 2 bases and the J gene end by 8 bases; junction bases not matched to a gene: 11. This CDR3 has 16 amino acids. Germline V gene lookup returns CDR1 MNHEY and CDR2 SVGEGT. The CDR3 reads CASSYGREHTGGELFF. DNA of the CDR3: TGTGCCAGCAGTTACGGGCGGGAGCACACGGGAGGGGAGCTGTTTTTT.

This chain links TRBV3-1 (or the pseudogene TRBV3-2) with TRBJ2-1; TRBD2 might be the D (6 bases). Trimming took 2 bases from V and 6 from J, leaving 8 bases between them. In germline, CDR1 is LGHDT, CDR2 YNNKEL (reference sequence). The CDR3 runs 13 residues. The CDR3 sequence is CASSQSSANEQFF. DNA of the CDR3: TGTGCCAGCAGCCAATCTAGCGCCAATGAGCAGTTCTTC.

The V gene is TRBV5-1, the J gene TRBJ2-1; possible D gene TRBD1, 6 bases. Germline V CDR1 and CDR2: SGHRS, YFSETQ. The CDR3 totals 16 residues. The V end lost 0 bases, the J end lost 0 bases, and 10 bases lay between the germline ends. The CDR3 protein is CASSLAQGSSYNEQFF. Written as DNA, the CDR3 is TGCGCCAGCAGCTTGGCCCAGGGGAGCTCCTACAATGAGCAGTTCTTC.

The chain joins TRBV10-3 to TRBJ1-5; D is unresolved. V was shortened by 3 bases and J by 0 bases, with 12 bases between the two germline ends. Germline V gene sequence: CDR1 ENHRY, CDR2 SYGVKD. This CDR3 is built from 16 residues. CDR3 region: CAISEGGQVSNQPQHF. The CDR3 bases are TGTGCCATCAGTGAAGGAGGGCAGGTTAGCAATCAGCCCCAGCATTTT.

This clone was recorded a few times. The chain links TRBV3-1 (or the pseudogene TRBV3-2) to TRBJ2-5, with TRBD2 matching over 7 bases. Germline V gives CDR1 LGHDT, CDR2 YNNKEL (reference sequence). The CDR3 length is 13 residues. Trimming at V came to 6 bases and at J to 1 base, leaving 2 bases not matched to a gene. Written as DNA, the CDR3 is TGTGCCAGCAGACCTAGCGGCCAAGAGACCCAGTACTTC. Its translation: CASRPSGQETQYF.